This entry lists 20 T cell receptor beta chains sequenced from one sample in a study of blood T cell repertoires in COVID-19. Data came from immunoSEQ multiplex PCR; TCRdb stores just in-frame clones and leaves some out. The table records around 130,000 clones, around 87% of them present only once. The sample consisted of peripheral blood. Receptors were obtained from a woman aged 60 to 75 with acute or convalescent COVID-19.

The chain recombines TRBV6-5 with TRBJ2-3; D gene ambiguous. There are 11 residues in the CDR3. Germline CDR1 MNHEY, CDR2 SVGAGI. CDR3 loop: CVTTAPDTQYF. The CDR3 nucleotides are TGTGTCACCACCGCGCCAGATACGCAGTATTTT.

CDR3: CASSLFQGYQETQYF. In DNA, the CDR3 is TGCGCCAGCAGCTTGTTTCAGGGCTACCAAGAGACCCAGTACTTC. The chain uses TRBV5-1 and TRBJ2-5; D might be TRBD1 (5 bases). There are 15 residues in the CDR3. Trimming pared 1 base from V and 0 bases from J, leaving 10 bases between. Germline V gene data show CDR1 as SGHRS and CDR2 as YFSETQ. The variable domain in full, completed from reference TRBV5-1 and TRBJ2-5, reads KAGVTQTPRYLIKTRGQQVTLSCSPISGHRSVSWYQQTPGQGLQFLFEYFSETQRNKGNFPGRFSGRQFSNSRSEMNVSTLELGDSALYLCASSLFQGYQETQYFGPGTRLLVL.

The V and J genes are TRBV27 and TRBJ1-1; D unclear. This CDR3 has 14 amino acids. CDR1 and CDR2 from the germline V gene are MNHEY and SMNVEV (reference sequence). Trimming pared 5 bases from V and 0 bases from J, leaving 10 bases between. Written as DNA, the CDR3 is TGTGCCAGCAGTGTCGCCCGGGTGAACACTGAAGCTTTCTTT. Translating it yields CASSVARVNTEAFF.

The CDR3 sequence: CASSPGVVEAFF. The CDR3 coding sequence is TGTGCCAGCAGCCCCGGGGTTGTTGAAGCTTTCTTT. The chain couples TRBV7-9 to TRBJ1-1; D call uncertain. This CDR3 is 12 amino acids long. Trimming stripped 5 bases from V and 7 bases from J, with 11 bases between. The germline CDR1 and CDR2 sequences are SEHNR and FQNEAQ (reference sequence).

The rearrangement links TRBV5-1 to TRBJ2-3, with 7 bases fitting TRBD2. Germline CDR1 and CDR2: SGHRS and YFSETQ. Unmatched junction bases numbered 8, after V lost 4 bases and J lost 0 bases. The CDR3 is 16 residues long. CDR3 nucleotide sequence: TGCGCCAGCAGCGCAACGGCGGGAGTCAGCACAGATACGCAGTATTTT. Amino acids: CASSATAGVSTDTQYF.

The chain couples TRBV10-3 to TRBJ1-5; D is unclear. V lost 5 bases, J lost 6 bases, and 14 bases lay in between. Germline V lookup: CDR1 ENHRY, CDR2 SYGVKD. The CDR3 extends over 14 amino acids. The CDR3 here is CAISSTGLSQPQHF. The CDR3 region has the DNA TGTGCCATCAGTAGTACTGGGCTCAGTCAGCCCCAGCATTTT.

In its sample, this clone was seen once. The rearrangement uses TRBV28 and TRBJ1-5, with 7 positions matching TRBD1. The germline V gene encodes CDR1 MDHEN and CDR2 SYDVKM. This CDR3 is built from 18 residues. V lost 5 bases, J lost 3 bases, and 16 bases stayed unmatched. The CDR3 sequence: CASSPIKAGTENNQPQHF. DNA for the CDR3: TGTGCCAGCAGTCCGATCAAGGCCGGGACAGAGAACAATCAGCCCCAGCATTTT.

The chain has TRBV18 and TRBJ1-4; 7 nucleotides agree with TRBD1. V was clipped by 0 bases and J by 7 bases; unmatched bases: 5. Germline CDR1 is KGHSH and CDR2 is LQKENI. CDR3 length: 15 residues. CDR3 sequence: CASSPPGGAGEKLFF. DNA of the CDR3: TGTGCCAGCTCACCACCAGGGGGCGCAGGTGAAAAACTGTTTTTT.

The rearrangement links TRBV20-1 to TRBJ1-5; TRBD1 is a possible D gene (5 bases). The CDR3 contains 14 residues. Germline-derived CDR1 and CDR2 are DFQATT and SNEGSKA (reference sequence). Trimming removed 3 bases at V and 6 bases at J, with 15 bases between. The CDR3 nucleotides are TGCAGTGCTAGTCTCTCCAGGGCAGGTCAGCCCCAGCATTTT. It yields the protein CSASLSRAGQPQHF.

The CDR3 DNA sequence: TGTGCCAGCAGCCAACTCAGTGGTAGCAATCAGCCCCAGCATTTT. This gives the protein CASSQLSGSNQPQHF. The rearrangement joins TRBV3-1 (or the pseudogene TRBV3-2) to TRBJ1-5; D unclear. Germline values: CDR1 LGHDT, CDR2 YNNKEL (reference sequence). With 2 bases removed from V and 0 bases from J, the gap between germline ends came to 8 bases. The CDR3 is 15 amino acids.

The V and J genes are TRBV18 and TRBJ2-1; maybe TRBD2 (7 bases). V shed 3 bases and J shed 3 bases, with 12 bases lying between them. From germline, CDR1 is KGHSH and CDR2 LQKENI. This CDR3 region has 15 residues. CDR3 loop: CASSPGGGDYNEQFF. CDR3 bases: TGTGCCAGCTCACCGGGGGGGGGCGACTACAATGAGCAGTTCTTC.

There are a few counts of this clone. This sequence joins TRBV5-1 and TRBJ2-1, with 11 nucleotides matching TRBD2. CDR1 SGHRS and CDR2 YFSETQ come from the germline V gene. The V gene end was trimmed by 4 bases and the J gene end by 7 bases; junction bases not matched to a gene: 7. The CDR3 runs 15 residues. The CDR3 DNA reads TGCGCCAGCAGCGGGGGACTAGCGGTGGGAAATGAGCAGTTCTTC. Protein: CASSGGLAVGNEQFF.

V is TRBV2 and J is TRBJ2-1; TRBD2 matches 10 bases. Germline V gene data show CDR1 as SNHLY and CDR2 as FYNNEI. The ends lost 4 bases at V and 7 bases at J; junction bases unmatched: 7. This CDR3 spans 15 amino acids. CDR3 DNA sequence: TGTGCCAGCAGTGTCGCTAGCGGGGGCTTTAATGAGCAGTTCTTC. Amino acid sequence: CASSVASGGFNEQFF.

The V gene is TRBV6-5, the J gene TRBJ2-7; 9 positions match TRBD1. Losses at the gene ends were 7 bases for V and 4 bases for J; bases not matched to a gene: 8. Germline CDR1 is MNHEY and CDR2 is SVGAGI. The length of the CDR3 is 14 residues. The CDR3 is CASTPDRGVYEQYF. In DNA form, the CDR3 reads TGTGCCAGCACCCCCGACAGGGGGGTATACGAGCAGTACTTC.

The rearrangement joins TRBV19 to TRBJ1-5, with a weak D call TRBD1 (5 bases). V lost 6 bases to trimming and J lost 5 bases, with 14 bases between them. The germline V gene has CDR1 LNHDA and CDR2 SQIVND (reference sequence). This CDR3 contains 14 residues. The CDR3 protein is CASRIRRGDQPQHF. DNA for the CDR3: TGTGCCAGTAGAATAAGGAGGGGAGATCAGCCCCAGCATTTT.

V usage is TRBV7-8 and J usage is TRBJ1-5, with 9 positions matching TRBD1. There are 14 residues in the CDR3. Germline V gene data show CDR1 as SGHVS and CDR2 as FQNEAQ. J lost 7 bases, V lost 5 bases, and 6 bases had no gene match. The CDR3, as DNA: TGTGCCAGCAGCCCCGAGGACAGGGGCCAGCCCCAGCATTTT. Protein: CASSPEDRGQPQHF.

This chain joins TRBV5-1 and TRBJ2-1; D may be TRBD2 (7 bases). V gave up 5 bases and J gave up 8 bases, with 20 bases separating them. Per germline, CDR1 SGHRS and CDR2 YFSETQ. The CDR3 sequence is 15 residues long. Here the CDR3 DNA reads TGCGCCAGCAGGTTGCAAGGACTAGGGGGTGATGAGCAGTTCTTC. It codes for CASRLQGLGGDEQFF.

The chain employs TRBV29-1 and TRBJ1-1, with D possibly matching TRBD1 (6 bases). CDR3 size: 14 residues. Trimming shortened V by 6 bases and J by 5 bases, and 19 bases separated the two germline ends. The germline V gene has CDR1 SQVTM and CDR2 ANQGSEA. This CDR3 reads CSVRRTASTTEAFF. For the CDR3, the DNA is TGCAGCGTGCGCCGGACAGCGAGTACTACTGAAGCTTTCTTT. Full variable domain (outside the CDR3, taken from reference TRBV29-1 and TRBJ1-1): SAVISQKPSRDICQRGTSLTIQCQVDSQVTMMFWYRQQPGQSLTLIATANQGSEATYESGFVIDKFPISRPNLTFSTLTVSNMSPEDSSIYLCSVRRTASTTEAFFGQGTRLTVV.

The chain links TRBV27 to TRBJ2-1; D gene ambiguous. Trimming left V 6 bases short and J 3 bases short, with 15 bases between. Germline lookup yields CDR1 MNHEY and CDR2 SMNVEV (reference sequence). CDR3 length equals 15 residues. In DNA, the CDR3 is TGTGCCAGCAGCCTCTCCGGGTCCCACTACAATGAGCAGTTCTTC. It is translated as CASSLSGSHYNEQFF.

The chain is built from TRBV7-9 and TRBJ2-7, with 8 bases that match TRBD2. Germline-derived CDR1 and CDR2 are SEHNR and FQNEAQ (reference sequence). After removal of 0 bases from V and 2 bases from J, the junction contained 6 bases not matched to a gene. This CDR3 comprises 16 residues. This CDR3 is CASSLALSGKPYEQYV. For the CDR3, the DNA is TGTGCCAGCAGCTTAGCGCTTAGCGGGAAACCCTACGAGCAGTACGTC.